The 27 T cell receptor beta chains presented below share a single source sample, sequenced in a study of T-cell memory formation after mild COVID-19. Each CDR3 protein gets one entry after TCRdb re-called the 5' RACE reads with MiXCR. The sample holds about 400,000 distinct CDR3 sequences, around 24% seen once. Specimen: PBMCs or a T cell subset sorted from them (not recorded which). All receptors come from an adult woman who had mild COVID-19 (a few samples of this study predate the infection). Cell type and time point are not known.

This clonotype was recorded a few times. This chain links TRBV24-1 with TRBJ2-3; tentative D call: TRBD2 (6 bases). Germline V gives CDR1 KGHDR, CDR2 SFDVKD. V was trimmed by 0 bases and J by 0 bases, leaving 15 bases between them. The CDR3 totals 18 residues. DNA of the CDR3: TGTGCCACCAGTGATTTGGAATCTCGGGACTCTAGCACAGATACGCAGTATTTT. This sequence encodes CATSDLESRDSSTDTQYF.

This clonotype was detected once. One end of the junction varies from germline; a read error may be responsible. The CDR3 sequence: CASSSLTGTDTQYF. For the CDR3, the DNA is TGTGCTAGCAGCTCATTGACAGGCACAGATACGCAGTATTTT. The V and J genes are TRBV7-7 and TRBJ2-3, with D perhaps TRBD1 (5 bases). The V gene's germline CDR1 is SSHAT and CDR2 FNYEAQ (reference sequence). The CDR3 is 14 residues long.

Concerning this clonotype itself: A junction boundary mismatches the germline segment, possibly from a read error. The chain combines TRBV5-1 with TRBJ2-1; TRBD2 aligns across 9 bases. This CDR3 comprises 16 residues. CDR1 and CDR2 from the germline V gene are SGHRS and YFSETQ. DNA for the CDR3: TGCGCCAGCCGCTTGCCTAGCGGGGTCTCCTACAATGAGCAGTTCTTC. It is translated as CASRLPSGVSYNEQFF.

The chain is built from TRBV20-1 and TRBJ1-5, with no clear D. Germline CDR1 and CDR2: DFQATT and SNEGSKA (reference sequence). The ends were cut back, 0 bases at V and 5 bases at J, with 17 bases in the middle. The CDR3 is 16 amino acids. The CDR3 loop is CSARDATESRDQPQHF. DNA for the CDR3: TGCAGTGCTAGAGATGCGACGGAATCAAGGGATCAGCCCCAGCATTTT.

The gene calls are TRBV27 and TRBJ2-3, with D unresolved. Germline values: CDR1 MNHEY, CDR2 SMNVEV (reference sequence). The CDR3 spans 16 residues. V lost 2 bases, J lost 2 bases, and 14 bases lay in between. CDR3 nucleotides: TGTGCCAGCAGTTTAGGTCCCCAGCCGCCCACAGATACGCAGTATTTT. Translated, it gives CASSLGPQPPTDTQYF.

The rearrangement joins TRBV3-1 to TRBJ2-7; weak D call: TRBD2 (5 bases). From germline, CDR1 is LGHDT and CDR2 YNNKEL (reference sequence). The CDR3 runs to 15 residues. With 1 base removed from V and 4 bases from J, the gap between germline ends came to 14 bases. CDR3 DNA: TGTGCCAGCAGCCAAGGACATAACCCGGGGTACGAGCAGTACTTC. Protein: CASSQGHNPGYEQYF.

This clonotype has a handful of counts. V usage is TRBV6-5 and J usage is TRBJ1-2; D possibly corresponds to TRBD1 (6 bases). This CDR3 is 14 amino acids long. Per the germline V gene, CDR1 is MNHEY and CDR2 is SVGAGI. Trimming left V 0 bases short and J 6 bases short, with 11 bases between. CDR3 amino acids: CASSYSAGADGYTF. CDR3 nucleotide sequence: TGTGCCAGCAGTTACTCAGCAGGGGCGGATGGCTACACCTTC.

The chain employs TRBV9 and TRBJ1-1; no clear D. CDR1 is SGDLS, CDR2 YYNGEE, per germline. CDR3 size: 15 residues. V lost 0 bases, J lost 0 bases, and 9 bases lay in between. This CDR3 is CASSVASPMNTEAFF. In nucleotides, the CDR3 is TGTGCCAGCAGCGTAGCTTCCCCAATGAACACTGAAGCTTTCTTT.

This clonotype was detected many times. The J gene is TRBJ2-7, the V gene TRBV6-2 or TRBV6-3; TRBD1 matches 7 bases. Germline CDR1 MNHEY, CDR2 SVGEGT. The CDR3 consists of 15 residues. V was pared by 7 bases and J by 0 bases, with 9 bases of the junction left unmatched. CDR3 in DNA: TGTGCCAGCAATGACCGGGACAGATACTCCTACGAGCAGTACTTC. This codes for CASNDRDRYSYEQYF.

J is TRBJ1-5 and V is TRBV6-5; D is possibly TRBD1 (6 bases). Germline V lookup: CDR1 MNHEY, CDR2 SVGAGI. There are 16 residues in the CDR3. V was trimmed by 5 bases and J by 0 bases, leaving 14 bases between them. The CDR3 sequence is CASSPGTGYSNQPQHF. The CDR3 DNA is TGTGCCAGCAGTCCTGGAACAGGGTATAGCAATCAGCCCCAGCATTTT.

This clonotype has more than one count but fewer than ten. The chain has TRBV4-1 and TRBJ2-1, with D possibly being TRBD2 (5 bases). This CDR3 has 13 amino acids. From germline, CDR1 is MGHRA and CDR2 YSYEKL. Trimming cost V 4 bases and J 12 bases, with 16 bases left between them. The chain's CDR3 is CASSRRRDSRQFF. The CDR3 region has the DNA TGCGCCAGCAGCCGACGCCGGGATTCCAGGCAGTTCTTC.

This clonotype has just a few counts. CDR3 in amino acids: CASSIPGQGSGNTIYF. The CDR3 DNA sequence: TGTGCCAGCAGCATACCGGGACAGGGTTCCGGAAACACCATATATTTT. The V call is TRBV12-3 or TRBV12-4, the J call TRBJ1-3, with TRBD1 matching over 9 bases. V dropped 6 bases and J dropped 4; count of bases not matched to a gene: 10. CDR3 length: 16 amino acids.

CDR3 nucleotide sequence: TGCAGTGCGCAACTAGCGGACTCCTACAATGAGCAGTTCTTC. Translation gives CSAQLADSYNEQFF. The chain has TRBV20-1 and TRBJ2-1; TRBD2 agrees at 8 bases. Trimming took 6 bases from V and 0 from J; bases not matched to a gene: 4. The CDR3 has 14 residues. Germline V gives CDR1 DFQATT, CDR2 SNEGSKA (reference sequence).

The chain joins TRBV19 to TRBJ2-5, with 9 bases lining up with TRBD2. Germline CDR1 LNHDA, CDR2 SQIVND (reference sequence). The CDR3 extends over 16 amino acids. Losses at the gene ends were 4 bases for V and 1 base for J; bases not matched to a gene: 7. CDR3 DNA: TGTGCCAGTAGTACCCCGAGCGGGGGGTCCCAAGAGACCCAGTACTTC. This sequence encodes CASSTPSGGSQETQYF.

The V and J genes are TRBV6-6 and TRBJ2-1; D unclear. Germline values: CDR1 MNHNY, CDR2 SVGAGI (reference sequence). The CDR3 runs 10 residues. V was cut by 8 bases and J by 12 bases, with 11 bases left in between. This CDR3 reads CASGTSGQFF. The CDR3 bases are TGTGCCAGCGGCACTTCGGGGCAGTTCTTC.

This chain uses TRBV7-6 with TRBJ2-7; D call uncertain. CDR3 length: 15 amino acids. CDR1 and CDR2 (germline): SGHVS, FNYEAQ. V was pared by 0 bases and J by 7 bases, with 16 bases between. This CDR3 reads CASSLAGPSLGEQYF. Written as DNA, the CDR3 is TGTGCCAGCAGCTTAGCAGGGCCAAGCTTAGGGGAGCAGTACTTC.

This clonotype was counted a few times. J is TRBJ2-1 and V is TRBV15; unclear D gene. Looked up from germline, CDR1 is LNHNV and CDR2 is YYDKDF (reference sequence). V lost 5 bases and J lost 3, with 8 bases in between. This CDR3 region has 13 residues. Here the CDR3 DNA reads TGTGCCACCAGCCACTACGGCTACAATGAGCAGTTCTTC. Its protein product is CATSHYGYNEQFF.

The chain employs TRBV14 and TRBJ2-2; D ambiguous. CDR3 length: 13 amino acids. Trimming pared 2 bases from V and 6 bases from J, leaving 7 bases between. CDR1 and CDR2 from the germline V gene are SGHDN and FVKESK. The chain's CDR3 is CASSQQAAGELFF. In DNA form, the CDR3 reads TGTGCCAGCAGCCAACAGGCAGCCGGGGAGCTGTTTTTT.

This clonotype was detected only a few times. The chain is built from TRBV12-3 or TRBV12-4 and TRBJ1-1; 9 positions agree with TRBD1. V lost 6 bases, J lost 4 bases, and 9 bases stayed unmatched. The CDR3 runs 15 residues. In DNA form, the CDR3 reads TGTGCCAGCAGGGACAGGGGATTAGGTGGCACTGAAGCTTTCTTT. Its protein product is CASRDRGLGGTEAFF.

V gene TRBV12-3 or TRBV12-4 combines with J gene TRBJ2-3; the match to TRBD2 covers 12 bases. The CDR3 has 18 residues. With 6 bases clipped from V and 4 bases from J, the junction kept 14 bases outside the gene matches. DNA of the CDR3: TGTGCCAGCAGGCCGGGGACTAGCGGGCCCTCATGGGCAGATACGCAGTATTTT. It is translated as CASRPGTSGPSWADTQYF.

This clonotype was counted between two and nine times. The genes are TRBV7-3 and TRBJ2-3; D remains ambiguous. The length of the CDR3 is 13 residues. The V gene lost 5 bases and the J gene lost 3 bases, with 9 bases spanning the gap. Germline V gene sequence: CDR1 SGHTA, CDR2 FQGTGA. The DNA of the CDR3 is TGTGCCAGCAGCCCACGGCAGACAGATACGCAGTATTTT. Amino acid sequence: CASSPRQTDTQYF.

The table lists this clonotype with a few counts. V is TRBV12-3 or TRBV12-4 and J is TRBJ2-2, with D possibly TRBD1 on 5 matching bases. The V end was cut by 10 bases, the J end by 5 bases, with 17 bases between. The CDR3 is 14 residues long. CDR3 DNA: TGTGCCATCCACCAGGGCCCTGGGACCGGGGAGCTGTTTTTT. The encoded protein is CAIHQGPGTGELFF.

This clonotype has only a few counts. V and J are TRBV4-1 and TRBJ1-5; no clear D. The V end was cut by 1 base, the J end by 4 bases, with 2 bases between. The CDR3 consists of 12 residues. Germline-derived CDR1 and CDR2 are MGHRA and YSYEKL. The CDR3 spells CASSQVNQPQHF. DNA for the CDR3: TGCGCCAGCAGCCAAGTAAATCAGCCCCAGCATTTT.

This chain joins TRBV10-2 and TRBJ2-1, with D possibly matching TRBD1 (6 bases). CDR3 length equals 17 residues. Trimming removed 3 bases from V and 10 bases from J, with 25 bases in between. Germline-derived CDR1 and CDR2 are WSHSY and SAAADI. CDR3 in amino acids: CASSDSGGIGGFREQFF. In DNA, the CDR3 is TGCGCCAGCAGTGATTCTGGCGGAATAGGGGGTTTTAGGGAGCAGTTCTTC.

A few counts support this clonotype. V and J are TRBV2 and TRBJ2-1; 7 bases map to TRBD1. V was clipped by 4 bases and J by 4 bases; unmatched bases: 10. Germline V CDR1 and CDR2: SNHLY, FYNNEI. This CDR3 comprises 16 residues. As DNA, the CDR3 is TGTGCCAGCAGTGTGGTGGGGGACAGCGAATACAATGAGCAGTTCTTC. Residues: CASSVVGDSEYNEQFF.

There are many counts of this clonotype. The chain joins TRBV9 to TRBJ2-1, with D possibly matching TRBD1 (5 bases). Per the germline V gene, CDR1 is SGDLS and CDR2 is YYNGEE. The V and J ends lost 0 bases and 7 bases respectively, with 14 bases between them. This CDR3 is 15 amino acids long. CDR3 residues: CASSVEGYGENEQFF. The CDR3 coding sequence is TGTGCCAGCAGCGTAGAGGGGTATGGGGAAAATGAGCAGTTCTTC.

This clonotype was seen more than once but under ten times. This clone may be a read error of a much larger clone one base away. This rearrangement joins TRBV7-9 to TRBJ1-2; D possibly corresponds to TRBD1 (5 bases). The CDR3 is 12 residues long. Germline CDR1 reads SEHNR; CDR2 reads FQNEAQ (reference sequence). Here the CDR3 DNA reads TGTGCCAGCAGTTTAGGGGAATATGGCTACACCTTC. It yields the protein CASSLGEYGYTF.